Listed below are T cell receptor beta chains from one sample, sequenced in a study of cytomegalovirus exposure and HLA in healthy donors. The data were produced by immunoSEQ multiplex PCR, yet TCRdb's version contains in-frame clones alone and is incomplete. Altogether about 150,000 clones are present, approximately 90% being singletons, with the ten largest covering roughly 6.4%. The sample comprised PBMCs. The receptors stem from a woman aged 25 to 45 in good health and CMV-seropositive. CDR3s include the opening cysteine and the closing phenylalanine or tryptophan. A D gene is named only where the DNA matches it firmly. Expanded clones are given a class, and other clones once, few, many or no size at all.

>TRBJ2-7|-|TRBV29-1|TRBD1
TGCAGCGTCCGACAGGGGTTTGGCGAGCAGTACTTC
CSVRQGFGEQYF
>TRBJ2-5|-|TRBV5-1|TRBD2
TGCGCCAGCAGCTTGGTTAGCGGGGGCCAAGAGACCCAGTACTTC
CASSLVSGGQETQYF
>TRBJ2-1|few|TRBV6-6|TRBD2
TGTGCCGGCGGACTAGCGTACAATGAGCAGTTCTTC
CAGGLAYNEQFF
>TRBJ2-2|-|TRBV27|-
TGTGCCAGCAGTTCCCTAGAGAGGCTAAACGGGGAGCTGTTTTTT
CASSSLERLNGELFF
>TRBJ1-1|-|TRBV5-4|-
TGTGCCAGCAGCTTGGATGCTGTGGGGGCTGTGAACACTGAAGCTTTCTTT
CASSLDAVGAVNTEAFF
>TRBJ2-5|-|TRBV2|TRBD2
TGTGCCAGCTCTTACGGGACTAGCGGGGCGGCCCAGTACTTC
CASSYGTSGAAQYF
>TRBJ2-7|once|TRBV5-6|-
TGTGCCAGCAGCTTGGAGGGGGTAGACTACTTC
CASSLEGVDYF
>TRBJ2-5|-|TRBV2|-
TGTGCCGGCTTAAAGGAGCCCTTCCAAGAGACCCAGTACTTC
CAGLKEPFQETQYF
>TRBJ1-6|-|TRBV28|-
TGTGCCAGCAGTTTCGGGCTGCGGGGTTCACCCCTCCACTTT
CASSFGLRGSPLHF
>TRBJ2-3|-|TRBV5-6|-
TGTGCCAGCACCGACCACAGGTCCTGGGGTTTCGGTACGCAGTATTTT
CASTDHRSWGFGTQYF
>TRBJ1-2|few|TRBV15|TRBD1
TGTGCCACCAGCAGAGATACAGGGGGTAACTATGGCTACACCTTC
CATSRDTGGNYGYTF
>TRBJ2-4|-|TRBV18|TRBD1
TGTGCCAGCTCACCCATGACAGGGGGCAACATTCAGTACTTC
CASSPMTGGNIQYF
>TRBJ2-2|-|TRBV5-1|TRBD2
TGCGCCAGCAGCTCAGCTAGCGGAATAACCGGGGAGCTGTTTTTT
CASSSASGITGELFF
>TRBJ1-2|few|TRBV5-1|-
TGCGCCAGCCGCCCCCGGGGAGTAGGGGAGGACTATGGCTACACCTTC
CASRPRGVGEDYGYTF
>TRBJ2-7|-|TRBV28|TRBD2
TGTGCCAGCACCCGACTCGGGGGGTCCTACGAGCAGTACTTC
CASTRLGGSYEQYF
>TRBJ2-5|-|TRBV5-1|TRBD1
TGCGCCAGCAGCTCCCCGGACAGGGAAGAGACCCAGTACTTC
CASSSPDREETQYF
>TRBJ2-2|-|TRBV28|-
TGTGCCAGCAGGAGAAACACCGGGGAGCTGTTTTTT
CASRRNTGELFF
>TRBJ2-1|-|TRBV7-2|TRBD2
TGTGCCAGCAGCGACGGGACTAGCGGGGGGCCGTACTACAATGAGCAGTTCTTC
CASSDGTSGGPYYNEQFF
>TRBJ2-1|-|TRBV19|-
TGTGCCAGTAGTATAGTAGGGTTGGGGCCCCGCGGCTACAATGAGCAGTTCTTC
CASSIVGLGPRGYNEQFF
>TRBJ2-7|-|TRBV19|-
TGTGCCAGTAGTATAAGCTGGCAGGGATCCTCCTACGAGCAGTACTTC
CASSISWQGSSYEQYF
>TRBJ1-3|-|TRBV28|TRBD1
TGTGCCTCCACCCTGGGACAGAACTCTGGAAACACCATATATTTT
CASTLGQNSGNTIYF
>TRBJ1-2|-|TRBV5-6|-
TGTGCCAGCAGCCTCCTCGGGGGGGAGAGGAACTATGGCTACACCTTC
CASSLLGGERNYGYTF
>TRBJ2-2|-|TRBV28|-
TGTGCCAGCACCTTGTTGGTACAGGCTCGGAACACCGGGGAGCTGTTTTTT
CASTLLVQARNTGELFF
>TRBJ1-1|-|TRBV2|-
TGTGCCAGCAAGCCCATGGTGAACACTGAAGCTTTCTTT
CASKPMVNTEAFF
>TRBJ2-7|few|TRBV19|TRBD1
TGTGCCAGTAGTATCGCCGGGACAGGGGGCTACGAGCAGTACTTC
CASSIAGTGGYEQYF
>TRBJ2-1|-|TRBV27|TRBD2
TGTGCCAGCTCTAGCGGGGGGGTCAATGAGCAGTTCTTC
CASSSGGVNEQFF
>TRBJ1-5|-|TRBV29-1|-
TGCAGCGCACGGTTTTCTAATCAGCCCCAGCATTTT
CSARFSNQPQHF
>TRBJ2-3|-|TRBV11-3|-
TGTGCCAGCAGCTTAGGCCAGTTCAGCACAGATACGCAGTATTTT
CASSLGQFSTDTQYF
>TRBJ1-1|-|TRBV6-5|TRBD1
TGTGCCAGCAGTAAGGACAGGGGAGGCACTGAAGCTTTCTTT
CASSKDRGGTEAFF
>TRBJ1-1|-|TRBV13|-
TGTGCCAGCAGGGACACCACGAACACTGAAGCTTTCTTT
CASRDTTNTEAFF
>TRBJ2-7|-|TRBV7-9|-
TGTGCCAGCAGCCCAGACACCCACTACGAGCAGTACTTC
CASSPDTHYEQYF
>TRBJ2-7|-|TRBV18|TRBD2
TGTGCCAGCTCAATATCGGCGGGAGGTCTCGCCGAGCAGTACTTC
CASSISAGGLAEQYF
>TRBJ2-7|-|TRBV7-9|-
TGTGCCAGCAGCTCTGACAGTGCCCACGAGCAGTACTTC
CASSSDSAHEQYF
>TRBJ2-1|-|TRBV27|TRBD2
TGTGCCAGCAGTTTACTAGCGGGAGGGCTCAATGAGCAGTTCTTC
CASSLLAGGLNEQFF
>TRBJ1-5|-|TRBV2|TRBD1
TGTGCCAGCAGTGAAGACAGGGGAAGCAATCAGCCCCAGCATTTT
CASSEDRGSNQPQHF
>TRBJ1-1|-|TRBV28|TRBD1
TGTGCCAGCAGTTCGGACAGGGGGCACACTGAAGCTTTCTTT
CASSSDRGHTEAFF
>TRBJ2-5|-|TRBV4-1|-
TGCGCCAGCAGCCAAGATCCTCGAGAGACCCAGTACTTC
CASSQDPRETQYF
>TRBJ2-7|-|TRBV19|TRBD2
TGTGCCAGTAGTACACTAGCGGGGAAATCCTACGAGCAGTACTTC
CASSTLAGKSYEQYF
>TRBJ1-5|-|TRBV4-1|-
TGCGCCAGCAGCCAAGTCGGTCAGCCCCAGCATTTT
CASSQVGQPQHF
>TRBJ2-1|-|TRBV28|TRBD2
TGTGCCAGCAGCCTGTCGCGACTAGCGGGAAATCACAATGAGCAGTTCTTC
CASSLSRLAGNHNEQFF